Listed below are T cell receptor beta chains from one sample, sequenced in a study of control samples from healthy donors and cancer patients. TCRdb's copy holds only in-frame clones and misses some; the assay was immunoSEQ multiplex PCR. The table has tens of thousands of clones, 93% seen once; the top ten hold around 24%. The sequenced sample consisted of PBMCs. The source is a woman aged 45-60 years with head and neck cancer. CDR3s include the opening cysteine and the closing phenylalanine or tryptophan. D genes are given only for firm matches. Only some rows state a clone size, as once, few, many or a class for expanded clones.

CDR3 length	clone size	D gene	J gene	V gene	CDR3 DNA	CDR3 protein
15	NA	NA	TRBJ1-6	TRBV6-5	TGTGCCAGCAGTCCAATGAGCTCCTATAATTCACCCCTCCACTTT	CASSPMSSYNSPLHF
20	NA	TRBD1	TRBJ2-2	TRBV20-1	TGCAGTGCTAGTAACATTGAGGGATTAAAGGGGACAGCGAACACCGGGGAGCTGTTTTTT	CSASNIEGLKGTANTGELFF
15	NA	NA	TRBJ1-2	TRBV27	TGTGCCAGCAGACGTAACCCTGGACAAAACTATGGCTACACCTTC	CASRRNPGQNYGYTF
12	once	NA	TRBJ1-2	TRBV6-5	TGTGCCAGCAATCACAGACCCTATGGCTACACCTTC	CASNHRPYGYTF
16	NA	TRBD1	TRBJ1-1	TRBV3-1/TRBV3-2	TGTGCCAGCAGCCTCCGAACTCCAGGGGGCAGAACTGAAGCTTTCTTT	CASSLRTPGGRTEAFF
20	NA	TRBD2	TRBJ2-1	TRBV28	TGTGCCAGCAGTTTTATGCTAGGGACTAGCGGGGGGGCAGTGGTGAATGAGCAGTTCTTC	CASSFMLGTSGGAVVNEQFF
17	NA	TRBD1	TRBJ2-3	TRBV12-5	TGTGCTAGTGGTTTGACGGACAGGGGGTGGAGCACAGATACGCAGTATTTT	CASGLTDRGWSTDTQYF
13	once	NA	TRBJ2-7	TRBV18	TGTGCCAGCTCCCGGAGAAGGGATGGCGAGCAGTACTTC	CASSRRRDGEQYF
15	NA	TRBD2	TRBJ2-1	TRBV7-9	TGTGCCAGCAGCTCCGGGACTAGCGATAACAATGAGCAGTTCTTC	CASSSGTSDNNEQFF
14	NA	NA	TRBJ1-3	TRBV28	TGTGCCAGCAGTTTAGGGGGATCTAGAAACACCATATATTTT	CASSLGGSRNTIYF
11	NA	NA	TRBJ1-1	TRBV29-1	TGCAGCCTTCTAGTGAACACTGAAGCTTTCTTT	CSLLVNTEAFF
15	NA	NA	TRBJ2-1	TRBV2	TGTGCCAGCAGTGAAAGCAGAGACTCCTACAATGAGCAGTTCTTC	CASSESRDSYNEQFF
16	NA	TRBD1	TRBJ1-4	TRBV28	TGTGCCAGCAGTCCAACGCTAGGGGGCTGGGTTGAAAAACTGTTTTTT	CASSPTLGGWVEKLFF
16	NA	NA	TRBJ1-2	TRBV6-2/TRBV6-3	TGTGCCAGCAGCGGAGGGACATACGATTCTGGGTATGGCTACACCTTC	CASSGGTYDSGYGYTF
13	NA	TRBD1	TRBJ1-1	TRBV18	TGTGCCAGCTCGCCCCAGGGGGCAACTGAAGCTTTCTTT	CASSPQGATEAFF
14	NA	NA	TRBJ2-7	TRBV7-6	TGTGCCAGCAGCCCTACACCGGGAATCGGCGAGCAGTACTTC	CASSPTPGIGEQYF
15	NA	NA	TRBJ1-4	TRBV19	TGTGCCAGTAGTATAGGGGGGGGCCGGAGTGAAAAACTGTTTTTT	CASSIGGGRSEKLFF
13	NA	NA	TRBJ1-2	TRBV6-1	TGTGCCAGCAGTGAAGGACAGAGCTATGGCTACACCTTC	CASSEGQSYGYTF
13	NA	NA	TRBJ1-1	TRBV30	TGTGCCTGGACAGCAAACATGAACACTGAAGCTTTCTTT	CAWTANMNTEAFF
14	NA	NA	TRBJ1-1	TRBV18	TGTGCCAGCTCCACCGACCATAGGGGCACTGAAGCTTTCTTT	CASSTDHRGTEAFF
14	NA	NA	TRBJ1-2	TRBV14	TGTGCCAGCAGCCATCCGCCCTCGCGGGTAGGCTACACCTTC	CASSHPPSRVGYTF
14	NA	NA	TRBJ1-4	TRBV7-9	TGTGCCAGCAGCCCTCTCGGGCAGGGTGAAAAACTGTTTTTT	CASSPLGQGEKLFF
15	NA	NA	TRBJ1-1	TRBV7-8	TGTGCCAGCAGCTTAGAACCGGGACTTAGTACTGAAGCTTTCTTT	CASSLEPGLSTEAFF
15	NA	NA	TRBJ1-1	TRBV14	TGTGCCAGCAGCCCAGGATGGCCGGGGGACACTGAAGCTTTCTTT	CASSPGWPGDTEAFF
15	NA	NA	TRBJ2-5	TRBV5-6	TGTGCCAGCAGCTTCGTGAGACAGAATCAAGAGACCCAGTACTTC	CASSFVRQNQETQYF
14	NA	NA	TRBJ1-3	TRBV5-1	TGCGCCAGAAATACAGAACTAACTGGAAACACCATATATTTT	CARNTELTGNTIYF
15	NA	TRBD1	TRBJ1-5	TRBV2	TGTGCCAGCAGGGAACGACAGGGGGTACACCAGCCCCAGCATTTT	CASRERQGVHQPQHF
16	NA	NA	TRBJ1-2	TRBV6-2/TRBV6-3	TGTGCCAGCAGTTACGAGGCAGGAGCTCTCAACTATGGCTACACCTTC	CASSYEAGALNYGYTF
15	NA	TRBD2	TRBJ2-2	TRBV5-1	TGCGCCAGCAGCTTTACTAGCGGGAGTACCGGGGAGCTGTTTTTT	CASSFTSGSTGELFF
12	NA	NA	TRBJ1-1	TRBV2	TGTGCCAGCGACGCGGGGTACACTGAAGCTTTCTTT	CASDAGYTEAFF
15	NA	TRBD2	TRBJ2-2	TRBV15	TGTGCCACCAGCAGAGGTGTGGGACTAGCCGGGGAGCTGTTTTTT	CATSRGVGLAGELFF
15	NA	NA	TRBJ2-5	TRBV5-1	TGCGCCAGCAGCTTGGCGGCAGGGGCAACCGAGACCCAGTACTTC	CASSLAAGATETQYF
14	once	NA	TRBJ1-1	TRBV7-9	TGTGCCAGCAGCTTAGGGGGAGTAAACACTGAAGCTTTCTTT	CASSLGGVNTEAFF
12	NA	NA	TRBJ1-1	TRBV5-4	TGTGCCAGCAGATCCGGGACCACGGGAGCTTTCTTT	CASRSGTTGAFF
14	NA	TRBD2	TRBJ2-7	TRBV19	TGTGCCAGTAGTCTAGCGGGAGGACCCTACGAGCAGTACTTC	CASSLAGGPYEQYF
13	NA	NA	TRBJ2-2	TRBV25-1	TGTGCCAGCAGGGAGCAAAACACCGGGGAGCTGTTTTTT	CASREQNTGELFF
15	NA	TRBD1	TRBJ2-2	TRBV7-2	TGTGCCAGCAGGTTACAGGGGGCGGTTAGCGGGGAGCTGTTTTTT	CASRLQGAVSGELFF
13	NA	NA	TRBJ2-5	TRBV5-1	TGCGCCAGCGGCACTGGACAGACAGAGACCCAGTACTTC	CASGTGQTETQYF
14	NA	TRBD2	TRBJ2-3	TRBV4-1	TGCGCCAGCAGCCCGGGACTAAGCACAGATACGCAGTATTTT	CASSPGLSTDTQYF
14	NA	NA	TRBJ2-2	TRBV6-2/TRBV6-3	TGTGCCAGCAGTTATGAGGGCGGGATCGGGGAGCTGTTTTTT	CASSYEGGIGELFF
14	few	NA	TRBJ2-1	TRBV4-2	TGTGCCAGCAGCCAAGAGAAAAGCGACAGTGAGCAGTTCTTC	CASSQEKSDSEQFF
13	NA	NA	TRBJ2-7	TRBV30	TGTGCCTGGAGTGCGGACAGCTCCTACGAGCAGTACTTC	CAWSADSSYEQYF